These 15 T cell receptor beta chains originate from one sample sequenced in a study of chemoradiotherapy in HPV16-positive cancers. Sequencing used immunoSEQ multiplex PCR; TCRdb keeps in-frame clones, though not all of them. The table includes tens of thousands of clones, about nine tenths detected once. Sequencing was performed on blood, taken from a patient who underwent chemoradiotherapy. The receptor set was obtained from a human donor with HPV-associated anogenital cancer.

The V and J genes are TRBV5-1 and TRBJ1-1; 11 positions agree with TRBD1. Germline V gene data show CDR1 as SGHRS and CDR2 as YFSETQ. The CDR3 is 16 amino acids. Trimming cost V 3 bases and J 0 bases; bases outside gene matches: 4. This CDR3 is CASSSGQGALNTEAFF. For the CDR3, the DNA is TGCGCCAGCAGCTCCGGACAGGGGGCTTTGAACACTGAAGCTTTCTTT. Full variable domain (missing parts from reference TRBV5-1 and TRBJ1-1): KAGVTQTPRYLIKTRGQQVTLSCSPISGHRSVSWYQQTPGQGLQFLFEYFSETQRNKGNFPGRFSGRQFSNSRSEMNVSTLELGDSALYLCASSSGQGALNTEAFFGQGTRLTVV.

CDR3 residues: CASSALARESRETQYF. CDR3 nucleotide sequence: TGTGCCAGCAGCGCTCTCGCCAGGGAGTCACGAGAGACCCAGTACTTC. V and J are TRBV5-6 and TRBJ2-5; D assignment may be TRBD1 or TRBD2 (5 bases each). The germline V gene encodes CDR1 SGHDT and CDR2 YYEEEE. The CDR3 length is 16 residues. The V end lost 4 bases, the J end lost 4 bases, and 20 bases lay between the germline ends.

The rearrangement links TRBV19 to TRBJ1-1; the D gene is possibly TRBD1 (5 bases). Germline V gene data show CDR1 as LNHDA and CDR2 as SQIVND (reference sequence). The CDR3 length is 16 residues. V lost 3 bases to trimming and J lost 5 bases, with 19 bases between them. CDR3 coding DNA: TGTGCCAGTAGTATCTGGAGGGGTGTAGGGGCGACTGAAGCTTTCTTT. Its translation: CASSIWRGVGATEAFF.

This chain connects TRBV9 to TRBJ1-3; no clear D. Germline CDR1 is SGDLS and CDR2 is YYNGEE. The CDR3 length is 15 residues. V dropped 5 bases and J dropped 0 bases, with 12 bases sitting between them. In DNA form, the CDR3 reads TGTGCCAGCAGTGCCTCTTCTAGCTCTGGAAACACCATATATTTT. Protein product: CASSASSSSGNTIYF.

J is TRBJ1-1 and V is TRBV5-1; 8 nucleotides align to TRBD1. CDR3 length: 13 amino acids. The trim removed 6 bases at V and 3 bases at J, leaving 4 bases unmatched. Germline values: CDR1 SGHRS, CDR2 YFSETQ. CDR3 residues: CASKDRADTEAFF. The CDR3 nucleotides read TGCGCCAGCAAGGACAGGGCGGACACTGAAGCTTTCTTT.

J is TRBJ2-7 and V is TRBV7-3; 10 nucleotides match TRBD1. The CDR3 consists of 13 residues. J was trimmed by 10 bases and V by 5 bases; bases with no gene match: 8. Germline CDR1 and CDR2: SGHTA and FQGTGA. The CDR3 here is CASSPDRGRDQYF. The CDR3 DNA follows: TGTGCCAGCAGCCCAGACAGGGGGCGCGATCAGTACTTC.

A single count supports this clone. The chain employs TRBV5-6 and TRBJ1-1, with D perhaps TRBD1 (5 bases). The CDR3 length is 18 residues. Germline assignment: CDR1 SGHDT and CDR2 YYEEEE. V gave up 4 bases and J gave up 1 base, with 23 bases separating them. The CDR3 region has the DNA TGTGCCAGCAGCCCGGCACTGCGGGTGCCGCAGGGGAACACTGAAGCTTTCTTT. Encoded protein: CASSPALRVPQGNTEAFF.

This clone was counted between two and nine times. The V gene is TRBV7-9, the J gene TRBJ1-2, with a weak D call TRBD1 (5 bases). Trimming removed 5 bases from V and 7 bases from J, with 11 bases in between. CDR1 is SEHNR and CDR2 is FQNEAQ in the germline V gene (reference sequence). This CDR3 contains 12 residues. CDR3 protein: CASSLPGSGYTF. The CDR3 nucleotides read TGTGCCAGCAGCCTCCCAGGGAGTGGCTACACCTTC.

The J gene is TRBJ2-5, the V gene TRBV7-6; D gene unclear. The end of the DNA aligns better with TRBJ2-7, so the J call may be wrong. This CDR3 has 12 amino acids. CDR1 SGHVS and CDR2 FNYEAQ come from the germline V gene. CDR3 DNA sequence: TGTGCCAGCAGCCCTGCCCGAGGCGAGCAGTACTTC. This sequence encodes CASSPARGEQYF.

This clone was detected a few times. The genes are TRBV30 and TRBJ1-5, with unresolved D. CDR1 is GTSNPN, CDR2 SVGIG, per germline (reference sequence). The V end lost 3 bases, the J end lost 4 bases, and 10 bases lay between the germline ends. The CDR3 has 13 amino acids. DNA of the CDR3: TGTGCCTGGAGCCCCCACCCAAATCAGCCCCAGCATTTT. Translating it yields CAWSPHPNQPQHF.

As to this clone: Other DNA sequences in this specimen translate into the identical CDR3. The J gene is TRBJ2-3, the V gene TRBV5-1; the D is unclear. The germline V gene encodes CDR1 SGHRS and CDR2 YFSETQ. The CDR3 sequence is 15 residues long. Trimming left V 0 bases short and J 6 bases short, with 14 bases between. As DNA, the CDR3 is TGCGCCAGCAGCTTGGCAGTCAGGCCCACGGATACGCAGTATTTT. Encoded protein: CASSLAVRPTDTQYF.

CDR3 coding DNA: TGTGCCTGGAGTGTACAGCGGGGGGCCTCGGGCAATGAGCAGTTCTTC. It specifies CAWSVQRGASGNEQFF. The chain recombines TRBV30 with TRBJ2-1; TRBD2 matches 9 bases. The germline V gene encodes CDR1 GTSNPN and CDR2 SVGIG (reference sequence). The CDR3 totals 16 residues. J was trimmed by 6 bases and V by 0 bases; bases with no gene match: 9.

The genes are TRBV18 and TRBJ2-2; possibly TRBD1 for D (5 bases). Trimming shortened V by 3 bases and J by 4 bases, and 15 bases separated the two germline ends. CDR1 is KGHSH, CDR2 LQKENI, per germline. The CDR3 contains 16 residues. CDR3 in amino acids: CASSPAGAPRTGELFF. CDR3 nucleotides: TGTGCCAGCTCACCCGCTGGGGCTCCCCGCACCGGGGAGCTGTTTTTT.

The chain uses TRBV6-1 and TRBJ2-1; weak D call: TRBD1 (5 bases). The V gene lost 7 bases and the J gene lost 9 bases, with 16 bases spanning the gap. Germline V gene sequence: CDR1 MNHNS, CDR2 SASEGT. The CDR3 spans 13 residues. CDR3 coding DNA: TGTGCCAGCAACTCATGGGGCGGCGGTGAGCAGTTCTTC. Its protein is CASNSWGGGEQFF.

The chain links TRBV28 to TRBJ1-3; maybe TRBD1 (6 bases). Germline CDR1 reads MDHEN; CDR2 reads SYDVKM. The CDR3 has 15 residues. Trimming took off 5 bases at V and 1 base at J, with 12 bases between the two ends. CDR3 in DNA: TGTGCCAGCAGTACCCAGGGGAAATCTGGAAACACCATATATTTT. Its translation is CASSTQGKSGNTIYF.